Listed here are 10 T cell receptor beta chains from one sample, sequenced in a study of identical twins. Using its own MiXCR run on the 5' RACE reads, TCRdb lists one record per CDR3 protein. The data contain about 720,000 distinct CDR3 sequences, over 8.5% of them singletons. The data were also submitted as part of a second study, on yellow fever vaccine responses in identical twins.

Sequencing was carried out using PBMCs. The receptors here all came from a woman aged 18-30 years in good health.

This chain uses TRBV6-4 with TRBJ2-7; D gene unclear. Germline-derived CDR1 and CDR2 are MRHNA and SNTAGT. The CDR3 has 11 amino acids. Trimming stripped 4 bases from V and 7 bases from J, with 8 bases between. CDR3 in amino acids: CASSASREQYF. The DNA for the CDR3 is TGTGCCAGCAGTGCCAGTAGGGAGCAGTACTTC.

The rearrangement uses TRBV5-1 and TRBJ2-2; D tentatively reads TRBD1 or TRBD2 (5 bases each). The CDR3 runs 16 residues. With 0 bases removed from V and 0 bases from J, the gap between germline ends came to 9 bases. The germline gives CDR1 SGHRS, CDR2 YFSETQ. The CDR3 is CASSLGGATNTGELFF. CDR3 coding DNA: TGCGCCAGCAGCTTGGGAGGGGCGACGAACACCGGGGAGCTGTTTTTT. Drawing the rest from reference TRBV5-1 and TRBJ2-2, the complete variable domain is KAGVTQTPRYLIKTRGQQVTLSCSPISGHRSVSWYQQTPGQGLQFLFEYFSETQRNKGNFPGRFSGRQFSNSRSEMNVSTLELGDSALYLCASSLGGATNTGELFFGEGSRLTVL.

This clonotype was found many times. The V call is TRBV12-3 or TRBV12-4, the J call TRBJ2-3; 14 nucleotides agree with TRBD2. This CDR3 spans 16 amino acids. J lost 2 bases, V lost 5 bases, and 3 bases had no gene match. The CDR3 region has the DNA TGTGCCAGCAGTGGACTAGCGGGGGGACTCACAGATACGCAGTATTTT. Translated: CASSGLAGGLTDTQYF.

This clonotype came up many times. The chain has TRBV10-2 and TRBJ2-7; weak D call: TRBD1 (6 bases). In germline, CDR1 is WSHSY, CDR2 SAAADI. Trimming shortened V by 4 bases and J by 0 bases, and 13 bases separated the two germline ends. The CDR3 is 15 residues long. The CDR3 nucleotides read TGCGCCAGCAGTGCCAAAGACAGGAGCTCCTACGAGCAGTACTTC. Protein: CASSAKDRSSYEQYF.

This clonotype turned up a few times. The V and J genes are TRBV7-2 and TRBJ2-3; D is undetermined. Per the germline V gene, CDR1 is SGHTA and CDR2 is FQGNSA. V lost 0 bases, J lost 2 bases, and 15 bases lay in between. The CDR3 runs 17 residues. CDR3 in amino acids: CASSLAGANKYTDTQYF. The CDR3 nucleotides read TGTGCCAGCAGCTTAGCGGGTGCAAACAAGTACACAGATACGCAGTATTTT.

The chain recombines TRBV20-1 with TRBJ2-3; D gene uncertain. Trimming removed 3 bases from V and 5 bases from J, with 15 bases in between. In germline, CDR1 is DFQATT, CDR2 SNEGSKA (reference sequence). The CDR3 loop spans 14 amino acids. The CDR3 loop reads CSASETAAVDTQYF. For the CDR3, the DNA is TGCAGTGCTAGTGAGACGGCGGCGGTAGATACGCAGTATTTT.

This clonotype occurred a few times. This chain links TRBV5-1 with TRBJ2-2; D may match TRBD1 or TRBD2 (5 bases each). Germline V lookup: CDR1 SGHRS, CDR2 YFSETQ. CDR3 length: 16 residues. Trimming pared 0 bases from V and 3 bases from J, leaving 12 bases between. CDR3 in DNA: TGCGCCAGCAGCTTGGCCCCGGGGCTGGACACCGGGGAGCTGTTTTTT. Protein sequence: CASSLAPGLDTGELFF.

This clonotype was seen at least ten times. The J gene is TRBJ2-1, the V gene TRBV25-1; 7 bases are shared with TRBD2. The CDR3 contains 15 residues. Germline lookup yields CDR1 MGHDK and CDR2 SYGVNS. V was pared by 5 bases and J by 2 bases, with 6 bases of the junction left unmatched. The CDR3 DNA is TGTGCCAGCAGTCAAGCGGGACCGACCTACAATGAGCAGTTCTTC. Translated: CASSQAGPTYNEQFF.

This clonotype was observed a few times. This chain connects TRBV20-1 to TRBJ2-6; perhaps TRBD2 as D (6 bases). V was trimmed by 5 bases and J by 0 bases, leaving 14 bases between them. The CDR3 is made up of 16 amino acids. Germline loops: CDR1 DFQATT, CDR2 SNEGSKA (reference sequence). CDR3 in DNA: TGCAGTGCTCGAGGACTATCCTTCTCTGGGGCCAACGTCCTGACTTTC. It translates to CSARGLSFSGANVLTF.

This clonotype has a count of ten or more. CDR3 protein: CATSREGYSTEAFF. The CDR3 DNA is TGTGCCACCAGCAGAGAGGGGTACAGCACTGAAGCTTTCTTT. This chain connects TRBV15 to TRBJ1-1; D is unclear. Germline-derived CDR1 and CDR2 are LNHNV and YYDKDF (reference sequence). The CDR3 spans 14 residues. The germline V and J ends were trimmed by 0 bases and 4 bases, with 9 bases remaining between them.